The 7 T cell receptor beta chains in this list originate from one sample, sequenced in a study of Ad26.COV2.S vaccination and SARS-CoV-2 variants. Treatment denoted: about 20 received Ad26.COV2.S at low or high dose, single or two shots; roughly five received placebo; per-sample allocation not given. Specimens were obtained on day 63 following the first vaccine or placebo injection. Profiled with immunoSEQ multiplex PCR; TCRdb holds only in-frame clones, not every one. In the table there are roughly 700,000 clones, roughly 90% of which are singletons. Material: peripheral blood, obtained in a trial of Ad26.COV2.S vaccine versus placebo. Receptors were obtained from a person between 18 and 60 years old who received the Ad26.COV2.S COVID-19 vaccine or a placebo.

This clone was seen a few times. The V call is TRBV19, the J call TRBJ2-1; 13 nucleotides agree with TRBD2. Germline loops: CDR1 LNHDA, CDR2 SQIVND (reference sequence). The CDR3 covers 18 residues. The V segment lost 3 bases and the J segment 6 bases; nucleotides outside the gene matches: 11. CDR3 residues: CASSIATSGRISLNEQFF. In nucleotides, the CDR3 is TGTGCCAGTAGTATCGCGACTAGCGGGAGGATCTCCCTCAATGAGCAGTTCTTC.

The chain joins TRBV6-1 to TRBJ2-5; 13 bases are shared with TRBD2. CDR1 is MNHNS, CDR2 SASEGT, per germline. V gave up 3 bases and J gave up 3 bases; unmatched junction bases: 4. CDR3 length: 16 amino acids. CDR3 nucleotides: TGTGCCAGCAGTGACCCCGGGACTAGCGGGAAAGAGACCCAGTACTTC. Residues: CASSDPGTSGKETQYF.

This rearrangement joins TRBV6-2 or TRBV6-3 to TRBJ2-7, with 12 nucleotides matching TRBD2. This CDR3 has 15 residues. Per the germline V gene, CDR1 is MNHEY and CDR2 is SVGEGT. The V gene end was trimmed by 2 bases and the J gene end by 1 base; junction bases not matched to a gene: 0. The CDR3 sequence: CASSYLAGGSYEQYF. CDR3 DNA: TGTGCCAGCAGTTACCTAGCGGGGGGGTCCTACGAGCAGTACTTC.

About this clone itself: This same CDR3 is encoded by further DNA sequences in the sample. J is TRBJ1-6 and V is TRBV30; 8 bases agree with TRBD1. The germline V gene encodes CDR1 GTSNPN and CDR2 SVGIG (reference sequence). The V gene end was trimmed by 3 bases and the J gene end by 7 bases; junction bases not matched to a gene: 2. The CDR3 runs to 13 residues. The CDR3 nucleotides read TGTGCCTGGAGCGGACAGGGAAATTCACCCCTCCACTTT. Amino acid sequence: CAWSGQGNSPLHF.

The V gene is TRBV5-1, the J gene TRBJ2-6; possibly TRBD1 or TRBD2 for D (6 bases each). The CDR3 totals 15 residues. Deletions cut 3 bases from V and 1 base from J, with 8 bases between. The germline CDR1 and CDR2 sequences are SGHRS and YFSETQ. CDR3 protein: CASSSGASGANVLTF. The CDR3 nucleotides read TGCGCCAGCAGCTCGGGGGCGTCTGGGGCCAACGTCCTGACTTTC.

For the CDR3, the DNA is TGCGCCAGCAGCTTCACGGGGCCCGCAACTAATGAAAAACTGTTTTTT. This translates into CASSFTGPATNEKLFF. The genes are TRBV5-1 and TRBJ1-4, with a weak D call TRBD1 (5 bases). The CDR3 is 16 amino acids. Germline CDR1 and CDR2: SGHRS and YFSETQ. V shed 2 bases and J shed 0 bases, with 11 bases lying between them.

The chain recombines TRBV7-2 with TRBJ2-7; 14 nucleotides match TRBD2. V lost 4 bases to trimming and J lost 6 bases; unmatched junction nucleotides: 5. This CDR3 has 15 amino acids. The germline gives CDR1 SGHTA, CDR2 FQGNSA. The CDR3 DNA reads TGTGCCAGCAGCTACGGGACTAGCGGGAGAGGCGAGCAGTACTTC. It specifies CASSYGTSGRGEQYF.